These 4 T cell receptor beta chains originate from one sample sequenced in a study of blood T cell repertoires in COVID-19. TCRdb's copy holds only in-frame clones and misses some; the assay was immunoSEQ multiplex PCR. The sample includes fewer than 200,000 clones, over 70% of them seen just once. The sample was PBMCs or T cells enriched from blood (not recorded which). These receptors originate from a woman in her thirties or forties with acute COVID-19.

The chain recombines TRBV10-3 with TRBJ2-3, with TRBD2 matching over 10 bases. CDR3 length equals 16 residues. CDR1 and CDR2 (germline): ENHRY, SYGVKD. Germline trimming cut 4 bases from V and 2 bases from J; bases unmatched to any gene: 6. The CDR3 spells CAISGTAGGNTDTQYF. The CDR3 region has the DNA TGTGCCATCAGTGGAACAGCGGGAGGGAACACAGATACGCAGTATTTT.

The CDR3 DNA follows: TGCGCCAGCAGCCAAACACCAGACACCGGGGAGCTGTTTTTT. Translated, it gives CASSQTPDTGELFF. The chain is built from TRBV4-1 and TRBJ2-2; D is unclear. The germline V gene has CDR1 MGHRA and CDR2 YSYEKL. The CDR3 has 14 amino acids. Between the trimmed V and J ends, which lost 2 bases and 3 bases, there was a span of 7 bases.

V is TRBV19 and J is TRBJ1-1, with D perhaps TRBD1 (6 bases). Trimming removed 5 bases from V and 5 bases from J, with 12 bases in between. This CDR3 comprises 13 residues. CDR1 is LNHDA, CDR2 SQIVND, per germline (reference sequence). CDR3 nucleotides: TGTGCCAGTAGTTCAGGGGTTGGAACTGAAGCTTTCTTT. It yields the protein CASSSGVGTEAFF.

This clone was seen once. This chain joins TRBV5-6 and TRBJ1-2, with 7 bases fitting TRBD1. Germline lookup yields CDR1 SGHDT and CDR2 YYEEEE. CDR3 length: 16 residues. The ends lost 4 bases at V and 3 bases at J; junction bases unmatched: 12. Here the CDR3 reads CASSMIGTDFYYGYTF. CDR3 bases: TGTGCCAGCAGCATGATTGGGACAGACTTTTACTATGGCTACACCTTC.